Sequencing of this T cell receptor (beta chain) was carried out in a study of blood T cell repertoires in COVID-19. About the research overall: The United States, Italy and Spain supplied acute and convalescent COVID-19 samples. PBMCs, B-cell-depleted T cells, or T cells were the source of the cDNA or gDNA that made up the material.

V was clipped by 3 bases and J by 3 bases; unmatched bases: 8. This CDR3 region has 15 residues. The germline V gene encodes CDR1 MDHEN and CDR2 SYDVKM. As processed by the authors: Nucleated cell counts were estimated from reference gene primer amplification. The assay was immunoSEQ multiplex PCR, and TCRdb's table has in-frame clones only and misses some. The V and J calls and the clone size are those of that table, but D and trimming were determined from the DNA. The profile covers around 70,000 clones, with roughly 80% appearing a single time and about an eighth taken by the ten largest. Input material: peripheral blood. This receptor was identified in a human donor in a cohort sampled during active COVID-19. The genes are TRBV28 and TRBJ2-7; 7 positions agree with TRBD1. CDR3 region: CASSLWSAGGYEQYF. CDR3 nucleotide sequence: TGTGCCAGCAGTTTGTGGTCGGCAGGGGGCTACGAGCAGTACTTC.